The present entry profiles one T cell receptor beta chain with its context. Its specificity is unknown. The primer mix had 60 Vbeta and 13 Jbeta primers. Clones were sequenced by immunoSEQ multiplex PCR, and TCRdb holds only the in-frame ones, with some missing. This listing includes over 150,000 clones. These data come from a study of cytomegalovirus exposure and HLA in healthy donors. Study findings and constraints: Most TCR beta V segments were productive about 87% or about 30% of the time in an earlier analysis. Later analysis placed DRB1 highest and HLA-C lowest in TCR association rates, which differed by HLA locus.

The CDR3 covers 15 residues. V was shortened by 3 bases and J by 5 bases, with 17 bases between the two germline ends. CDR1 and CDR2 from the germline V gene are SGHVS and FNYEAQ. The TCR comes from a boy younger than 18 in good health and CMV-seronegative. The chain has TRBV7-6 and TRBJ2-7; D remains unclear. Sequenced input: PBMCs. The chain's CDR3 is CASSLSPMGVNEQYF. CDR3 DNA: TGTGCCAGCAGCTTGAGCCCCATGGGCGTCAACGAGCAGTACTTC.